Listed below are T cell receptor beta chains from one sample, sequenced in a study of T-cell reconstitution after alpha-beta-depleted transplantation in children. TCRdb re-derived calls from the PCR reads in MiXCR, one entry per CDR3 protein. This sample has 500,000 to 750,000 distinct CDR3 sequences, with roughly 13% found just once. This specimen consisted of PBMCs, mostly from graft donor cells, obtained 360 days after TCRalphabeta/CD19-depleted stem cell transplant. These receptor sequences come from a male patient younger than 18 who had a stem cell transplant for acute myeloid leukemia, so the T cells may come from the graft donor. Both conserved end residues are part of each CDR3. A D gene is named only where the DNA matches it firmly. Only part of the rows carry a size: once, few, many, or a class if the clone is expanded.

J gene | D gene | clone size | V gene | CDR3 protein | CDR3 DNA
TRBJ2-2 | TRBD2 | many | TRBV12-3/TRBV12-4 | CASSLGTSGRAVGELFF | TGTGCCAGCAGTTTAGGGACTAGCGGGAGGGCGGTCGGGGAGCTGTTTTTT
TRBJ2-5 | TRBD2 | many | TRBV29-1 | CSVVTTGLAGGETQYF | TGCAGCGTCGTCACCACAGGACTAGCGGGAGGAGAGACCCAGTACTTC
TRBJ2-5 | - | many | TRBV5-1 | CASSLLQSLQGQETQYF | TGCGCCAGCAGCTTGCTGCAGAGTCTCCAGGGACAAGAGACCCAGTACTTC
TRBJ2-1 | TRBD2 | - | TRBV28 | CVSSSTPAGSYNEQFF | TGTGTCAGCAGTTCGACTCCAGCGGGAAGCTACAATGAGCAGTTCTTC
TRBJ2-7 | - | - | TRBV12-3/TRBV12-4 | CASSFDIPREQYF | TGTGCCAGCAGTTTCGACATACCCCGCGAGCAGTACTTC
TRBJ2-1 | TRBD2 | many | TRBV14 | CASSWTSGGYNEQFF | TGTGCCAGCAGCTGGACTAGCGGGGGGTACAATGAGCAGTTCTTC
TRBJ2-3 | TRBD1 | few | TRBV18 | CASLGQGDTQYF | TGTGCCAGCCTGGGACAGGGAGATACGCAGTATTTT
TRBJ2-7 | - | - | TRBV20-1 | CSASRREQGGEQYF | TGCAGTGCTTCCCGACGAGAACAGGGCGGAGAGCAGTACTTC
TRBJ2-3 | - | - | TRBV29-1 | CSVRPGSSTDTQYF | TGCAGCGTTCGCCCGGGAAGTAGCACAGATACGCAGTATTTT
TRBJ2-7 | - | few | TRBV25-1 | CASAREVGSYEQYF | TGTGCCAGCGCCCGAGAGGTCGGCTCCTACGAGCAGTACTTC
TRBJ2-7 | TRBD1 | - | TRBV27 | CASSLFGTGEQYF | TGTGCCAGCAGTTTATTCGGGACAGGCGAGCAGTACTTC
TRBJ2-1 | - | - | TRBV25-1 | CASSERRGNEQFF | TGTGCCAGCAGTGAAAGAAGGGGCAATGAGCAGTTCTTC
TRBJ2-7 | - | many | TRBV6-1 | CASRPSGRGVYEQYF | TGTGCCAGCAGACCATCAGGGAGAGGGGTCTACGAGCAGTACTTC
TRBJ2-7 | TRBD2 | many | TRBV10-3 | CAIATSGTRYEQYF | TGTGCCATCGCGACTAGCGGGACCCGCTACGAGCAGTACTTC
TRBJ1-1 | - | many | TRBV6-2/TRBV6-3 | CASSYSGQANTEAFF | TGTGCCAGCAGTTACTCGGGACAAGCGAACACTGAAGCTTTCTTT
TRBJ2-7 | TRBD1 | few | TRBV20-1 | CSADRGGYEQYF | TGCAGTGCTGACAGGGGAGGTTACGAGCAGTACTTC
TRBJ2-7 | - | - | TRBV6-1 | CASLSGTLAYEQYF | TGTGCCAGCCTATCCGGGACACTTGCCTACGAGCAGTACTTC
TRBJ2-1 | - | few | TRBV28 | CASSLLGTEQFF | TGTGCCAGCAGTTTACTGGGCACTGAGCAGTTCTTC
TRBJ1-1 | TRBD1 | - | TRBV3-1 | CASRDRGSTEAFF | TGTGCCAGCAGGGACAGGGGGAGCACTGAAGCTTTCTTT
TRBJ2-7 | TRBD2 | few | TRBV15 | CATSRDYPGLAGKSYEQYF | TGTGCCACCAGCAGAGATTACCCTGGACTAGCGGGAAAGTCCTACGAGCAGTACTTC
TRBJ1-1 | - | - | TRBV20-1 | CSARMDTYTEAFF | TGCAGTGCTAGAATGGACACTTACACTGAAGCTTTCTTT
TRBJ2-5 | TRBD1 | - | TRBV12-3/TRBV12-4 | CASSQGQFRQETQYF | TGTGCCAGCAGTCAGGGACAGTTCAGACAAGAGACCCAGTACTTC
TRBJ1-5 | - | many | TRBV29-1 | CSVEDPVGPQHF | TGCAGCGTTGAAGATCCTGTTGGGCCCCAGCATTTT
TRBJ2-6 | - | many | TRBV7-2 | CASSLGQPGSGANVLTF | TGTGCCAGCAGCTTAGGCCAACCAGGGTCTGGGGCCAACGTCCTGACTTTC
TRBJ2-7 | TRBD2 | - | TRBV7-2 | CASSLYNLAGGPGEQYF | TGTGCCAGCAGCTTATACAACCTAGCGGGAGGGCCCGGGGAGCAGTACTTC
TRBJ2-5 | TRBD2 | - | TRBV12-3/TRBV12-4 | CASSLLSSGQETQYF | TGTGCCAGCAGTTTATTGTCTAGCGGACAAGAGACCCAGTACTTC
TRBJ2-7 | - | - | TRBV29-1 | CSVASGWYEQYF | TGCAGCGTCGCGTCAGGGTGGTACGAGCAGTACTTC
TRBJ2-5 | - | few | TRBV9 | CASSVGPQLQETQYF | TGTGCCAGCAGCGTAGGGCCCCAGCTCCAAGAGACCCAGTACTTC
TRBJ1-1 | TRBD1 | many | TRBV5-5 | CASSSTGAVNTEAFF | TGTGCCAGCAGCTCGACAGGGGCGGTGAACACTGAAGCTTTCTTT
TRBJ2-3 | - | - | TRBV14 | CASSRSLRPRADTQYF | TGTGCCAGCAGCCGCAGTCTACGCCCGAGGGCAGATACGCAGTATTTT
TRBJ2-1 | - | - | TRBV27 | CASSLAFRESGSPYNEQFF | TGTGCCAGCAGTTTAGCCTTCCGTGAGTCGGGGAGTCCCTACAATGAGCAGTTCTTC
TRBJ2-2 | TRBD2 | few | TRBV29-1 | CSVGPSGRTGELFF | TGCAGCGTTGGTCCTAGCGGGAGGACCGGGGAGCTGTTTTTT
TRBJ2-3 | - | - | TRBV7-2 | CASSLFQRRSTDTQYF | TGTGCCAGCAGCTTATTCCAGCGCCGAAGCACAGATACGCAGTATTTT
TRBJ2-1 | TRBD2 | few | TRBV4-3 | CASSQEGTTPNEQFF | TGCGCCAGCAGCCAAGAAGGGACTACCCCGAATGAGCAGTTCTTC
TRBJ2-3 | TRBD2 | many | TRBV28 | CASSLTQLAGDTDTQYF | TGTGCCAGCAGTTTAACCCAGCTAGCGGGAGACACAGATACGCAGTATTTT